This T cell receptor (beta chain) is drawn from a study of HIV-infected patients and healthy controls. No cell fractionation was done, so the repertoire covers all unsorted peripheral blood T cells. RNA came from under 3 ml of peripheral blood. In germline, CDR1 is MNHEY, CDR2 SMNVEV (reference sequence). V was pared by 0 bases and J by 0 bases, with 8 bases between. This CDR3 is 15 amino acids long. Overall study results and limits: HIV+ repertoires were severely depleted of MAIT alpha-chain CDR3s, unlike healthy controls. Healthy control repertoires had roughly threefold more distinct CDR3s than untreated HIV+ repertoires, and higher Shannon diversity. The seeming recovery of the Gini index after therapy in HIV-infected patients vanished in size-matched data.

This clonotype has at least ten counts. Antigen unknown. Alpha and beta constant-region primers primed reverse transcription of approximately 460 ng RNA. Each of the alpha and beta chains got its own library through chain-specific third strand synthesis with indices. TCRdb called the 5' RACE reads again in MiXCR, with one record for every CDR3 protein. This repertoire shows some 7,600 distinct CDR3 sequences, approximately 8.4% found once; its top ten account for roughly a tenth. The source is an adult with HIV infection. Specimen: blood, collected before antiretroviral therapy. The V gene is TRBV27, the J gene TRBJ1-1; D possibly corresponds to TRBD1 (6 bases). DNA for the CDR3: TGTGCCAGCAGTTTATCTTCAGGGGTGAACACTGAAGCTTTCTTT. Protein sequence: CASSLSSGVNTEAFF.